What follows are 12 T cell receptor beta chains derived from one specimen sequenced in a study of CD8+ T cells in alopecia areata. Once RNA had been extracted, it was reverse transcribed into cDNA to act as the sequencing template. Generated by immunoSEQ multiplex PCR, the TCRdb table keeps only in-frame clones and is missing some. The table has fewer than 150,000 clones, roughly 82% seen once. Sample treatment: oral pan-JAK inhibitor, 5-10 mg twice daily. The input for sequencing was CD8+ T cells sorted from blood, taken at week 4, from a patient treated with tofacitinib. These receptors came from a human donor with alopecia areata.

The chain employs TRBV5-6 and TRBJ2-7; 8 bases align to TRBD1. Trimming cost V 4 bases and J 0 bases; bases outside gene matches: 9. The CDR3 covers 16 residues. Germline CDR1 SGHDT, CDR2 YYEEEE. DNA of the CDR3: TGTGCCAGCAGCCGCACGACAGGGGTGAGCTCCTACGAGCAGTACTTC. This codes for CASSRTTGVSSYEQYF.

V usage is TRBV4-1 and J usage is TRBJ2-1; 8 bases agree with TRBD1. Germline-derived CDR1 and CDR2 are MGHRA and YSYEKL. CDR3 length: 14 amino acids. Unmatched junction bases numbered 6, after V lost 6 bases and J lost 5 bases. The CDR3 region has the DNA TGCGCCAGCAGACCCGGGACAGGTCACAATGAGCAGTTCTTC. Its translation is CASRPGTGHNEQFF.

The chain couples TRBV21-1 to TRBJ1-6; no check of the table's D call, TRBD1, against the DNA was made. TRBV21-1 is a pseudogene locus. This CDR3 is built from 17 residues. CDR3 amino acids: CASSKEEGVPYNSPLHF. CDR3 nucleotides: TGTGCCAGCAGCAAAGAAGAGGGGGTGCCTTATAATTCACCCCTCCACTTT.

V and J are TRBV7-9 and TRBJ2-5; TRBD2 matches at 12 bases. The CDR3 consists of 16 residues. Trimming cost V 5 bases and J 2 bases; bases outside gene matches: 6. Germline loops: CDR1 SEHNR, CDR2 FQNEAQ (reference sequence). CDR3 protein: CASSARLAGEQETQYF. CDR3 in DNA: TGTGCCAGCAGCGCCCGACTAGCGGGGGAGCAAGAGACCCAGTACTTC.

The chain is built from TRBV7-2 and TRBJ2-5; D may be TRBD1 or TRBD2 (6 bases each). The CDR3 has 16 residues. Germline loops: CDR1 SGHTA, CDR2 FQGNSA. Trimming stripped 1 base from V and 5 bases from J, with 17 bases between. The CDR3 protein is CASSLEFWGAEETQYF. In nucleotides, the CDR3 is TGTGCCAGCAGCTTAGAGTTTTGGGGGGCCGAGGAGACCCAGTACTTC.

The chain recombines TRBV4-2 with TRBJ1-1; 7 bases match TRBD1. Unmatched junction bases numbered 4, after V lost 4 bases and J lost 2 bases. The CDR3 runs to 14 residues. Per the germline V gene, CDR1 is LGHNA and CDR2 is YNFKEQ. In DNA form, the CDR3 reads TGTGCCAGCAGCCCGGGACAGAAAAACACTGAAGCTTTCTTT. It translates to CASSPGQKNTEAFF.

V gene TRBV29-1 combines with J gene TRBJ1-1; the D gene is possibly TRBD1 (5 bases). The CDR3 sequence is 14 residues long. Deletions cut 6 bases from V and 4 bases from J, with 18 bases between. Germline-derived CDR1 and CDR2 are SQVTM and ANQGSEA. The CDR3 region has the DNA TGCAGCGTCCACCTCGGGGGGGTGATCACTGAAGCTTTCTTT. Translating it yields CSVHLGGVITEAFF.

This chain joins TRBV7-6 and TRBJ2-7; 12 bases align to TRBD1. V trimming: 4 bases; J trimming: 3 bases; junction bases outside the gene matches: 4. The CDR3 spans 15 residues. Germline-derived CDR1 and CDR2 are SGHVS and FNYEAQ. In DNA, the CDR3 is TGTGCCAGCAGCTCAGGGACAGGGGGCGTCTACGAGCAGTACTTC. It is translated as CASSSGTGGVYEQYF.

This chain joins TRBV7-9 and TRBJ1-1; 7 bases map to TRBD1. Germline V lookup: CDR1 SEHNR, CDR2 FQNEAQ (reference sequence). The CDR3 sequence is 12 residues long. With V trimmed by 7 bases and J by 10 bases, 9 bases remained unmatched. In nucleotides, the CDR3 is TGTGCCAGCACCAATCAGGGGGGGCCAGCTTTCTTT. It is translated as CASTNQGGPAFF.

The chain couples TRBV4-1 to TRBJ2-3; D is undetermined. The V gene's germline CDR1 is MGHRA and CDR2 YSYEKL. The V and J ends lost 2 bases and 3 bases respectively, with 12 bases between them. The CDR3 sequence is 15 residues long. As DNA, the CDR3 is TGCGCCAGCAGCCAACAATTGACGGAGACAGATACGCAGTATTTT. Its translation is CASSQQLTETDTQYF.

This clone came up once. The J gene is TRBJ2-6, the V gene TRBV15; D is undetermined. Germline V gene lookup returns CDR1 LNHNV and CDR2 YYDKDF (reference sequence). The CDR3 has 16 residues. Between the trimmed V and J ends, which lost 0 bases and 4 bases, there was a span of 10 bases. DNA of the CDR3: TGTGCCACCAGCAGAGATATCGGGTCCGGGGCCAACGTCCTGACTTTC. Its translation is CATSRDIGSGANVLTF.

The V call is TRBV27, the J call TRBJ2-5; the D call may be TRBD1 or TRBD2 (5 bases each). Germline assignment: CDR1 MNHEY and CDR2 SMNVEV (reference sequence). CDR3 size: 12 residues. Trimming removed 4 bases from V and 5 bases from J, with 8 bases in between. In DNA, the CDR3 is TGTGCCAGCAGTTCGTGGGGGGAGACCCAGTACTTC. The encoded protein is CASSSWGETQYF.